Listed here are 12 T cell receptor beta chains from one sample, sequenced in a study of blood T cell repertoires in COVID-19. Profiled with immunoSEQ multiplex PCR; TCRdb holds only in-frame clones, not every one. This table has approximately 160,000 clones, 75% to 90% appearing once. The specimen sequenced was PBMCs or T cells enriched from blood (not recorded which). These receptor sequences come from a woman aged 45 to 65 who had recovered from COVID-19.

The chain combines TRBV7-8 with TRBJ1-1; the D is unclear. The CDR3 is 11 amino acids. Looked up from germline, CDR1 is SGHVS and CDR2 is FQNEAQ. Trimming shortened V by 5 bases and J by 7 bases, and 8 bases separated the two germline ends. The CDR3 loop reads CASSQRDEAFF. Written as DNA, the CDR3 is TGTGCCAGCAGCCAGAGGGATGAAGCTTTCTTT.

This sequence joins TRBV7-8 and TRBJ2-1; D call uncertain. Germline CDR1 SGHVS, CDR2 FQNEAQ. The ends were cut back, 4 bases at V and 6 bases at J, with 10 bases in the middle. CDR3 length: 13 amino acids. The CDR3 here is CASSSSPLNEQFF. CDR3 in DNA: TGTGCCAGCAGCTCCTCCCCTCTCAATGAGCAGTTCTTC.

The gene calls are TRBV6-5 and TRBJ2-5; D possibly corresponds to TRBD2 (6 bases). This CDR3 is built from 15 residues. V was shortened by 4 bases and J by 3 bases, with 15 bases between the two germline ends. The germline CDR1 and CDR2 sequences are MNHEY and SVGAGI. CDR3 DNA sequence: TGTGCCAGCAGTTCGGGAGACGAACTCAAAGAGACCCAGTACTTC. Its protein product is CASSSGDELKETQYF.

This rearrangement joins TRBV20-1 to TRBJ1-5, with 9 positions matching TRBD1. Germline CDR1 is DFQATT and CDR2 is SNEGSKA (reference sequence). V was pared by 7 bases and J by 4 bases, with 11 bases of the junction left unmatched. This CDR3 has 15 amino acids. The CDR3 protein is CSGSRPGTGNQPQHF. DNA for the CDR3: TGCAGTGGTAGTAGGCCGGGGACAGGGAATCAGCCCCAGCATTTT.

This chain joins TRBV19 and TRBJ2-6, with 8 nucleotides matching TRBD1. Losses at the gene ends were 3 bases for V and 0 bases for J; bases not matched to a gene: 7. The CDR3 runs to 18 residues. Germline CDR1 reads LNHDA; CDR2 reads SQIVND (reference sequence). The DNA for the CDR3 is TGTGCCAGTAGTATCGGTTCAGGGGGCATCTCTGGGGCCAACGTCCTGACTTTC. Protein product: CASSIGSGGISGANVLTF.

The gene calls are TRBV29-1 and TRBJ1-1; no clear D gene. Trimming took 7 bases from V and 1 from J, leaving 10 bases between them. CDR3 size: 12 residues. Germline CDR1 and CDR2: SQVTM and ANQGSEA. The CDR3 sequence: CSGLAGNTEAFF. Written as DNA, the CDR3 is TGCAGCGGGCTGGCGGGGAACACTGAAGCTTTCTTT.

This chain connects TRBV5-1 to TRBJ1-3; D possibly corresponds to TRBD1 (5 bases). V lost 0 bases to trimming and J lost 1 base, with 11 bases between them. Germline V CDR1 and CDR2: SGHRS, YFSETQ. The CDR3 totals 16 residues. The CDR3 nucleotides are TGCGCCAGCAGCTTGGAACCAGGGTGGTCTGGAAACACCATATATTTT. Its translation is CASSLEPGWSGNTIYF.

The chain combines TRBV3-1 (or the pseudogene TRBV3-2) with TRBJ1-6, with D unclear. Trimming stripped 3 bases from V and 10 bases from J, with 10 bases between. This CDR3 is 13 amino acids long. Germline lookup yields CDR1 LGHDT and CDR2 YNNKEL (reference sequence). In DNA form, the CDR3 reads TGTGCCAGCAGCCATGGGGAGCGATCACCCCTCCACTTT. Protein: CASSHGERSPLHF.

Here the CDR3 DNA reads TGCGCCAGCAGCCAAGATCAGGGGGTAAACTATGGCTACACCTTC. Its protein is CASSQDQGVNYGYTF. The chain recombines TRBV4-1 with TRBJ1-2, with 7 bases fitting TRBD1. This CDR3 spans 15 amino acids. The trim removed 0 bases at V and 2 bases at J, leaving 3 bases unmatched. The V gene's germline CDR1 is MGHRA and CDR2 YSYEKL.

On this clone: The same CDR3 also results from other DNA sequences found in this sample. This chain links TRBV2 with TRBJ2-2; 11 positions agree with TRBD1. V was clipped by 8 bases and J by 5 bases; unmatched bases: 4. The CDR3 runs 14 residues. CDR1 and CDR2 from the germline V gene are SNHLY and FYNNEI. This CDR3 is CASSGQGGTGELFF. For the CDR3, the DNA is TGTGCCAGCTCGGGACAGGGGGGGACCGGGGAGCTGTTTTTT.

The genes are TRBV4-1 and TRBJ1-4; D perhaps matches TRBD1 (5 bases). The CDR3 extends over 15 amino acids. Per the germline V gene, CDR1 is MGHRA and CDR2 is YSYEKL. Trimming removed 1 base at V and 7 bases at J, with 13 bases between. CDR3 DNA sequence: TGCGCCAGCAGCCAAGCGGGGGGGAATTCTGAAAAACTGTTTTTT. It translates to CASSQAGGNSEKLFF.

This rearrangement joins TRBV3-1 (or the pseudogene TRBV3-2) to TRBJ2-3, with D unresolved. This CDR3 region has 14 residues. Germline CDR1 and CDR2: LGHDT and YNNKEL (reference sequence). Trimming stripped 1 base from V and 4 bases from J, with 9 bases between. Written as DNA, the CDR3 is TGTGCCAGCAGCCAAGCGGGTCGCCCAGATACGCAGTATTTT. Translated, it gives CASSQAGRPDTQYF.